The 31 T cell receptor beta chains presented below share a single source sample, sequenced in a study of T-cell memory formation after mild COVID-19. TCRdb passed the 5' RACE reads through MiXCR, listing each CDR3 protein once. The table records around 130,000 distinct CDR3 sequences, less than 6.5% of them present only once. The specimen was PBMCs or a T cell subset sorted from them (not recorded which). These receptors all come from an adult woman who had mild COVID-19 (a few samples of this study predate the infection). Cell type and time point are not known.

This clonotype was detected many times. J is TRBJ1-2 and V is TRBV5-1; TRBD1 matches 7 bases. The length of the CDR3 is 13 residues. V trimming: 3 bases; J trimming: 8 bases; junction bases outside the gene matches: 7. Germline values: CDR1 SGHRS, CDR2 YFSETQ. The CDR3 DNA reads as TGCGCCAGCAGCTCAAACAGGGGTTACGGCTACACCTTC. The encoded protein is CASSSNRGYGYTF.

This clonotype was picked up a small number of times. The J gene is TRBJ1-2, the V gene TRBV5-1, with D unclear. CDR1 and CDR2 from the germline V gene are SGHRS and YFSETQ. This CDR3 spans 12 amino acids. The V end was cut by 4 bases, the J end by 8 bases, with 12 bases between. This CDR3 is CASSQDLGGYTF. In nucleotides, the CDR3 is TGCGCCAGCAGCCAAGACCTGGGAGGCTACACCTTC.

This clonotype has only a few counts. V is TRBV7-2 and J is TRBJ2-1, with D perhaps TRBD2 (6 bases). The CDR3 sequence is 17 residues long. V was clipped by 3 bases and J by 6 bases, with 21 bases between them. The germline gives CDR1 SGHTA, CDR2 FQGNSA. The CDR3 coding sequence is TGTGCCAGCAGCTTGGCAACTAGCCCCAGGAGGTCCAATGAGCAGTTCTTC. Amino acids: CASSLATSPRRSNEQFF.

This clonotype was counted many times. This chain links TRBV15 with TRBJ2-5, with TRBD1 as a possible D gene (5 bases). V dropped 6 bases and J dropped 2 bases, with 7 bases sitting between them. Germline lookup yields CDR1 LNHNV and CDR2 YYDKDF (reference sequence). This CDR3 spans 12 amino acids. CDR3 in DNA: TGTGCCACCAGTAGGGGACAAGAGACCCAGTACTTC. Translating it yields CATSRGQETQYF.

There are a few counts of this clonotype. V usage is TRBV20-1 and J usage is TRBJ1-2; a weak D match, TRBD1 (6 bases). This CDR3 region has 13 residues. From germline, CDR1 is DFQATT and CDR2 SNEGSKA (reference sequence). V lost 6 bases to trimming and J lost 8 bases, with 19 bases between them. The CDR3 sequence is CSATGGGRTGYTF. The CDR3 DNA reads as TGCAGTGCAACGGGCGGGGGGCGAACCGGCTACACCTTC.

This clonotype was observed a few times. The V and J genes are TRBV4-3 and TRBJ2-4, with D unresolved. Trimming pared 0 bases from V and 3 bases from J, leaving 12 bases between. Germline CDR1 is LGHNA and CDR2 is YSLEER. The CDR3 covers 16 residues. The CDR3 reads CASSQETPALKNIQYF. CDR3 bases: TGCGCCAGCAGCCAAGAAACACCCGCCCTCAAAAACATTCAGTACTTC.

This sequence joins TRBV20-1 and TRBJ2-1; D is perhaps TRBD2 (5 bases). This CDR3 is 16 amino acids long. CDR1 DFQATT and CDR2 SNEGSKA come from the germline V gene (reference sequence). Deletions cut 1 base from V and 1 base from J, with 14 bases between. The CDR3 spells CSARGRAVRSYNEQFF. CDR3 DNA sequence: TGCAGTGCTAGAGGCCGAGCGGTTAGGTCCTACAATGAGCAGTTCTTC.

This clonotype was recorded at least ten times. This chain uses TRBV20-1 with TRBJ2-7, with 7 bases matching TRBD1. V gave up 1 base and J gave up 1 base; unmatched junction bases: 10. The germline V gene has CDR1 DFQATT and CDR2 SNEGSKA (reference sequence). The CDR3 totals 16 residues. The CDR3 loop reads CSARGHTGVRSYEQYF. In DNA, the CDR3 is TGCAGTGCTAGAGGACACACAGGGGTTCGTTCCTACGAGCAGTACTTC.

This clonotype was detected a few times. The CDR3 reads CASSLGQLNTGELFF. The CDR3 nucleotides are TGCGCCAGCAGCTTGGGACAGTTGAACACCGGGGAGCTGTTTTTT. V usage is TRBV5-1 and J usage is TRBJ2-2; possible D gene TRBD1, 5 bases. In germline, CDR1 is SGHRS, CDR2 YFSETQ. The CDR3 sequence is 15 residues long. V was trimmed by 0 bases and J by 1 base, leaving 7 bases between them.

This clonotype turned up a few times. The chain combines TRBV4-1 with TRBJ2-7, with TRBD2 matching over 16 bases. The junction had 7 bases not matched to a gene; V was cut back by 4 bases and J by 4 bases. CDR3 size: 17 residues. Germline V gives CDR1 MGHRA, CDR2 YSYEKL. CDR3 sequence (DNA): TGCGCCAGCAGCCTCGGGACTAGCGGGGGGGATCTTTACGAGCAGTACTTC. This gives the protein CASSLGTSGGDLYEQYF.

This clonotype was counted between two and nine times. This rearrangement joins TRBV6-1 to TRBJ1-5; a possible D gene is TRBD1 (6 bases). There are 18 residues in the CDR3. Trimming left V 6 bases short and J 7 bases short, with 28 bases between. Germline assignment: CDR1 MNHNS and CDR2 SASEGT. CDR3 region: CASRGTRRQVLTGQPQHF. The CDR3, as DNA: TGTGCCAGCAGAGGGACCCGACGTCAGGTTCTGACAGGCCAGCCCCAGCATTTT.

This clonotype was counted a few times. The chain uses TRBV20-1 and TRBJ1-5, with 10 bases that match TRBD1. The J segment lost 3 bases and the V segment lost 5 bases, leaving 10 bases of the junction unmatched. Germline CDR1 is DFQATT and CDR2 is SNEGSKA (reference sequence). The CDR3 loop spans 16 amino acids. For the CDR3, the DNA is TGCAGTGCTGGCCGGGGACAGGGGTTGGTCAATCAGCCCCAGCATTTT. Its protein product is CSAGRGQGLVNQPQHF.

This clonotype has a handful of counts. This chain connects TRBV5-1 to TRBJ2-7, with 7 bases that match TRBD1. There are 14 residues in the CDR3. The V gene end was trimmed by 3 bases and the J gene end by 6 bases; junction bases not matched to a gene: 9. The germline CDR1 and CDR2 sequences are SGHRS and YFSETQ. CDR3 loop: CASSSRTGESEQYF. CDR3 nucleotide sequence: TGCGCCAGCAGCTCCCGGACAGGAGAGAGCGAGCAGTACTTC. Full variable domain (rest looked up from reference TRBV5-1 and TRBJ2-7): KAGVTQTPRYLIKTRGQQVTLSCSPISGHRSVSWYQQTPGQGLQFLFEYFSETQRNKGNFPGRFSGRQFSNSRSEMNVSTLELGDSALYLCASSSRTGESEQYFGPGTRLTVT.

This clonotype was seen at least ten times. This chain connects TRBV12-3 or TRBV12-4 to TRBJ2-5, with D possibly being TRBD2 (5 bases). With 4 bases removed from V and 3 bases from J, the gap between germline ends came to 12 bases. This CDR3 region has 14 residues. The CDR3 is CASSSDPLEETQYF. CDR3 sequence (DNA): TGTGCCAGCAGTTCAGACCCACTAGAAGAGACCCAGTACTTC.

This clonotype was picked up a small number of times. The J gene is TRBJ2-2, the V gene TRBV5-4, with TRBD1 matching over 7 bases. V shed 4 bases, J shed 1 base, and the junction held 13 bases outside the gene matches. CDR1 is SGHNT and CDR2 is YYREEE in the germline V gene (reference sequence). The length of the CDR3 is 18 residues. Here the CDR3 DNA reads TGTGCCAGCAGCCCCGGGACGGCCCGACAGGGGAACACCGGGGAGCTGTTTTTT. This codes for CASSPGTARQGNTGELFF.

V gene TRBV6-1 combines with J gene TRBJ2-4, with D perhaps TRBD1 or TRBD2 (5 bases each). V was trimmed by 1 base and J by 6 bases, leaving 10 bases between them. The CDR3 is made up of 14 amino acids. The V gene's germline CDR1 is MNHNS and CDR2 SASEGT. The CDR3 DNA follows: TGTGCCAGCAGTGAAGAAAAGAGGGGAAACATTCAGTACTTC. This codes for CASSEEKRGNIQYF.

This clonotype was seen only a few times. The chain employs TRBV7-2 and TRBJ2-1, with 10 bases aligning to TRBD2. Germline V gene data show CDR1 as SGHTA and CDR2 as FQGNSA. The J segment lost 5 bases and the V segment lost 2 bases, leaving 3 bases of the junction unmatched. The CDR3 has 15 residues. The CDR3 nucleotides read TGTGCCAGCAGCTTAAGCGGGAGGGCCAACAATGAGCAGTTCTTC. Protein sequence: CASSLSGRANNEQFF. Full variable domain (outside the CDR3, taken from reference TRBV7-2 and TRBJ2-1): GAGVSQSPSNKVTEKGKDVELRCDPISGHTALYWYRQSLGQGLEFLIYFQGNSAPDKSGLPSDRFSAERTGGSVSTLTIQRTQQEDSAVYLCASSLSGRANNEQFFGPGTRLTVL.

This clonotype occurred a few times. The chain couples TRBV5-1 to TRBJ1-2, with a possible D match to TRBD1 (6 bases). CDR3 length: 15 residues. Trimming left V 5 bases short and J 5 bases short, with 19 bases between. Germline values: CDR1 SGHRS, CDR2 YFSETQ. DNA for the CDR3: TGCGCCAGCAGAGTCGGGGACAACAACCCTTATGGCTACACCTTC. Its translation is CASRVGDNNPYGYTF.

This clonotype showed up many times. CDR3 nucleotide sequence: TGTGCCAGCAATGGGGACACCCCGAACCAAGAGACCCAGTACTTC. The encoded protein is CASNGDTPNQETQYF. The chain joins TRBV21-1 to TRBJ2-5; TRBD1 is the table's D call, not checked against the DNA. TRBV21-1 constitutes a pseudogene. CDR3 size: 15 residues.

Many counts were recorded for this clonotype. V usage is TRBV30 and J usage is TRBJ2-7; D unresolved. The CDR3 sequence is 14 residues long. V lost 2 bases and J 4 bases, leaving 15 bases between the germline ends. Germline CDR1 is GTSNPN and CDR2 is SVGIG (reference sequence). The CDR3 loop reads CAWSIQIGSYEQYF. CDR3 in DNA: TGTGCCTGGAGTATCCAGATTGGGTCGTACGAGCAGTACTTC.

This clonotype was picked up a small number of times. The CDR3 DNA reads as TGTGCCAGCCATTACGCCCACGGGGGGGCCAACGTCCTGACTTTC. Translated, it gives CASHYAHGGANVLTF. This chain connects TRBV6-5 to TRBJ2-6; D ambiguous. V lost 8 bases, J lost 4 bases, and 15 bases lay in between. The CDR3 covers 15 residues. The germline V gene has CDR1 MNHEY and CDR2 SVGAGI.

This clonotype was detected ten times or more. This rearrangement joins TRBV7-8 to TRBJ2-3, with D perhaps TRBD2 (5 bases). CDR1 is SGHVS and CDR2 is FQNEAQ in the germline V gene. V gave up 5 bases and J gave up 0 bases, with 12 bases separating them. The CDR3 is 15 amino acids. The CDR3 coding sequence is TGTGCCAGCAGCCCCTTCCCGGGAAGCACAGATACGCAGTATTTT. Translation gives CASSPFPGSTDTQYF.

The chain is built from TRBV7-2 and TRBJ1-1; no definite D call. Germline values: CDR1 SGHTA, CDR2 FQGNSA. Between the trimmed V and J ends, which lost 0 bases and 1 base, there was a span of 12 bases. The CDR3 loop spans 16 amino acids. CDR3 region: CASSLASEQRNTEAFF. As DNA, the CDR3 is TGTGCCAGCAGCTTAGCGTCGGAACAGAGGAACACTGAAGCTTTCTTT.

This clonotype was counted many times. The CDR3, as DNA: TGCAGCGCTACGGGGCCCCTATCCTACAATGAGCAGTTCTTC. This encodes CSATGPLSYNEQFF. The genes are TRBV29-1 and TRBJ2-1; tentatively, D is TRBD1 or TRBD2 (5 bases each). Deletions cut 7 bases from V and 1 base from J, with 14 bases between. The germline V gene encodes CDR1 SQVTM and CDR2 ANQGSEA. This CDR3 has 14 amino acids.

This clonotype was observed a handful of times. This CDR3 reads CASSKVIPRQGRASNNQPQHF. The CDR3 nucleotides are TGTGCCAGCAGCAAAGTTATCCCCCGACAGGGCCGCGCCTCGAACAATCAGCCCCAGCATTTT. The chain employs TRBV21-1 and TRBJ1-5; TRBD1 reflects the table's D call only, with no check against the DNA. TRBV21-1 corresponds to a pseudogene. The length of the CDR3 is 21 residues.

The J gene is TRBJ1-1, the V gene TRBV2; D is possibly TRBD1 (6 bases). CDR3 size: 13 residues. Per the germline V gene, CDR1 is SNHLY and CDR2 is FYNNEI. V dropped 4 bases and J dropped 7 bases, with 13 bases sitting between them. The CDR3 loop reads CASSVSGEVEAFF. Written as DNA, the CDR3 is TGTGCCAGCAGTGTATCAGGGGAGGTTGAAGCTTTCTTT.

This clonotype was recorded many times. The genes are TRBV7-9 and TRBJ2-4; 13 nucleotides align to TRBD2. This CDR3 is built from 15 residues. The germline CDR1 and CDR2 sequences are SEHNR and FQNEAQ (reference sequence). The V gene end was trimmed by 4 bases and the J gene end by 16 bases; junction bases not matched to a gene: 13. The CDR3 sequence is CASSSPGTSGTGEYF. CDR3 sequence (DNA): TGTGCCAGCAGCTCTCCCGGGACTAGCGGGACAGGGGAATACTTC.

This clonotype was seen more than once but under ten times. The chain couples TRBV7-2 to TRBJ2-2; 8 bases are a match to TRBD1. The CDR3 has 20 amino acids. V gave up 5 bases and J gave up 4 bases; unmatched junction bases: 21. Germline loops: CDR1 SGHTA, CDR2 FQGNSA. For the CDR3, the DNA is TGTGCCAGCAGCCCACGATCGGGACAGGAGGGCCTTAGGAGCACCGGGGAGCTGTTTTTT. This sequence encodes CASSPRSGQEGLRSTGELFF.

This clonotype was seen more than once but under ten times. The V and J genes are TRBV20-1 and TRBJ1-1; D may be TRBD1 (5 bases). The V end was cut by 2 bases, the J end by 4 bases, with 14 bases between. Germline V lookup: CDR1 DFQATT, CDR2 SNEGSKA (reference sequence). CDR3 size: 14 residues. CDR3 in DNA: TGCAGTGCTAGACCTCTTGACAGCCCCACTGAAGCTTTCTTT. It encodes CSARPLDSPTEAFF.

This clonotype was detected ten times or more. CDR3 bases: TGCGCCAGCAGCCGTGATACCGGCACAGATACGCAGTATTTT. It yields the protein CASSRDTGTDTQYF. The chain joins TRBV4-3 to TRBJ2-3; no definite D call. The CDR3 runs to 14 residues. Trimming removed 4 bases at V and 1 base at J, with 9 bases between. Germline CDR1 is LGHNA and CDR2 is YSLEER.

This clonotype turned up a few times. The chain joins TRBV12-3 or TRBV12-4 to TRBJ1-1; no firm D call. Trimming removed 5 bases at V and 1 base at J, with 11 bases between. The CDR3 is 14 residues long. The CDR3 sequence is CASSPTGRNTEAFF. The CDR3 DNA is TGTGCCAGCAGTCCCACGGGCCGGAACACTGAAGCTTTCTTT.